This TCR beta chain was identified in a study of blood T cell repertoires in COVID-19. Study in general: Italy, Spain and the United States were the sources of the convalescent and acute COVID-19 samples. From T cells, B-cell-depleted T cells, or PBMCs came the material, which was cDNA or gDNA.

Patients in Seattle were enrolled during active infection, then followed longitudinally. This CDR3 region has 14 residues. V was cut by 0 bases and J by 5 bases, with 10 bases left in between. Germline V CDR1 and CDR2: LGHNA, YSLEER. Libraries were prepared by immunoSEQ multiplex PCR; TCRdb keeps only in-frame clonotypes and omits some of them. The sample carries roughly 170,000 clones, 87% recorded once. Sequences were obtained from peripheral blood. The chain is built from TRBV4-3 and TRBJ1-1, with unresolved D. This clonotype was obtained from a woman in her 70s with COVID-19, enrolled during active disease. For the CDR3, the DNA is TGCGCCAGCAGCCAAGATCACCGGGGTACTGAAGCTTTCTTT. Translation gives CASSQDHRGTEAFF.